The source of this TCR beta chain is a study of T cells after yellow fever vaccination. Overall study results and limits: Although the secondary response was weaker, it peaked faster, at day 5 versus 15.

A 5'RACE template-switching step, the method used to make TCR cDNA, added a universal primer site and UMIs. TCRdb reanalysed the 5' RACE reads using MiXCR and keeps one entry per CDR3 protein. The sample includes over 300,000 distinct CDR3 sequences, 3.6% of them seen just once. Worth noting for this clonotype: Its cognate antigen is unknown.

Trimming took off 4 bases at V and 0 bases at J, with 9 bases between the two ends. The CDR3 runs to 13 residues. Germline assignment: CDR1 SQVTM and CDR2 ANQGSEA. Specimen: PBMCs, collected on the day of the yellow fever booster vaccination. The TCR comes from a young man who received the YFV17D yellow fever vaccine. The V and J genes are TRBV29-1 and TRBJ1-2; no reliable D call. CDR3 nucleotide sequence: TGCAGCGTTGCGGCAGGACCTAACTATGGCTACACCTTC. Protein: CSVAAGPNYGYTF.